This entry lists 23 T cell receptor beta chains sequenced from one sample in a study of blood T cell repertoires in COVID-19. Sequencing used immunoSEQ multiplex PCR; TCRdb keeps in-frame clones, though not all of them. The profile covers roughly 300,000 clones, with about 85% appearing a single time and about 2.5% taken by the ten largest. Material for sequencing was PBMCs or T cells enriched from blood (not recorded which). These receptors originate from a woman aged 50 to 60 who had recovered from COVID-19.

The gene calls are TRBV7-2 and TRBJ2-7, with unresolved D. Trimming stripped 1 base from V and 3 bases from J, with 13 bases between. Germline assignment: CDR1 SGHTA and CDR2 FQGNSA. The CDR3 consists of 15 residues. CDR3 loop: CASSLDYQPVYEQYF. The CDR3 DNA reads TGTGCCAGCAGCTTAGACTACCAACCCGTCTACGAGCAGTACTTC.

This chain links TRBV4-2 with TRBJ2-1, with 8 bases identical to TRBD2. Germline assignment: CDR1 LGHNA and CDR2 YNFKEQ. This CDR3 has 16 residues. V trimming: 0 bases; J trimming: 5 bases; junction bases outside the gene matches: 6. CDR3 sequence: CASSQEVGGGNNEQFF. The CDR3, as DNA: TGTGCCAGCAGCCAAGAGGTCGGGGGGGGGAACAATGAGCAGTTCTTC.

The CDR3 bases are TGTGCCAGCTCCCTACTAGATACTGGCAACGAGCAGTACTTC. Protein sequence: CASSLLDTGNEQYF. The chain links TRBV18 to TRBJ2-7; possible D gene TRBD2, 5 bases. The CDR3 loop spans 14 amino acids. Trimming shortened V by 6 bases and J by 5 bases, and 17 bases separated the two germline ends. Germline loops: CDR1 KGHSH, CDR2 LQKENI.

The genes are TRBV6-6 and TRBJ2-3; 11 bases agree with TRBD2. The CDR3 is 15 amino acids. Germline V gene lookup returns CDR1 MNHNY and CDR2 SVGAGI (reference sequence). Trimming removed 2 bases from V and 6 bases from J; junction bases left unmatched: 4. The CDR3 spells CASSYRASGGDTQYF. The CDR3 DNA is TGTGCCAGCAGTTACCGGGCTAGCGGGGGGGATACGCAGTATTTT.

This chain connects TRBV7-6 to TRBJ2-2, with D possibly matching TRBD1 (6 bases). CDR3 length: 18 residues. Germline CDR1 SGHVS, CDR2 FNYEAQ. V shed 2 bases and J shed 5 bases, with 21 bases lying between them. The CDR3 sequence: CASSLPVDPTGITGELFF. In DNA form, the CDR3 reads TGTGCCAGCAGCTTACCAGTTGACCCCACAGGGATTACCGGGGAGCTGTTTTTT.

The V and J genes are TRBV14 and TRBJ2-6, with D unresolved. The CDR3 has 16 residues. Looked up from germline, CDR1 is SGHDN and CDR2 is FVKESK. Trimming stripped 4 bases from V and 6 bases from J, with 16 bases between. The CDR3 coding sequence is TGTGCCAGCAGCCCACTGACCATGCGGTCGGCCAACGTCCTGACTTTC. Translated, it gives CASSPLTMRSANVLTF.

The chain employs TRBV12-5 and TRBJ2-1; 7 nucleotides align to TRBD2. The CDR3 spans 13 residues. J lost 10 bases, V lost 2 bases, and 5 bases had no gene match. Germline-derived CDR1 and CDR2 are LGHNT and FRNRAP. The CDR3 DNA sequence: TGTGCTAGTGGTTTGCGGCTAGCGGACGAGCAGTTCTTC. The encoded protein is CASGLRLADEQFF.

This clone was detected many times. The CDR3 DNA is TGTGCCAGCAGTAGACAGGGTGTGGAGACCGGGGAGCTGTTTTTT. It yields the protein CASSRQGVETGELFF. The chain employs TRBV6-5 and TRBJ2-2, with 7 bases matching TRBD1. CDR3 length: 15 amino acids. Germline-derived CDR1 and CDR2 are MNHEY and SVGAGI. The V and J ends lost 5 bases and 5 bases, in that order; junction bases with no gene match: 8.

The V gene is TRBV29-1, the J gene TRBJ1-1; D is unresolved. Germline V gives CDR1 SQVTM, CDR2 ANQGSEA. The V and J ends lost 2 bases and 8 bases respectively, with 9 bases between them. This CDR3 contains 11 residues. The CDR3 here is CSVESPTEAFF. CDR3 bases: TGCAGCGTTGAAAGCCCCACCGAAGCTTTCTTT.

This sequence joins TRBV19 and TRBJ1-6, with 10 nucleotides matching TRBD1. Trimming at V came to 6 bases and at J to 7 bases, leaving 9 bases not matched to a gene. CDR1 is LNHDA, CDR2 SQIVND, per germline (reference sequence). This CDR3 region has 16 residues. The CDR3 DNA follows: TGTGCCAGTAGAGTATTCGGGACAGGGGTAAATTCACCCCTCCACTTT. As protein: CASRVFGTGVNSPLHF.

V usage is TRBV21-1 and J usage is TRBJ2-7; TRBD2, the table's D call, was not compared with the DNA. TRBV21-1 is labeled a pseudogene. This CDR3 is built from 13 residues. CDR3 protein: CASSLCGGYEQYF. CDR3 in DNA: TGTGCCAGCAGCTTATGCGGGGGTTACGAGCAGTACTTC.

The chain combines TRBV5-1 with TRBJ2-5; 11 bases map to TRBD1. The CDR3 is made up of 16 amino acids. The V gene end was trimmed by 4 bases and the J gene end by 5 bases; junction bases not matched to a gene: 10. Germline V CDR1 and CDR2: SGHRS, YFSETQ. Here the CDR3 DNA reads TGCGCCAGCAGCCCAAGGACAGGGGGCAGATGGGAGACCCAGTACTTC. Translation gives CASSPRTGGRWETQYF. Complete variable domain (other parts from reference TRBV5-1 and TRBJ2-5): KAGVTQTPRYLIKTRGQQVTLSCSPISGHRSVSWYQQTPGQGLQFLFEYFSETQRNKGNFPGRFSGRQFSNSRSEMNVSTLELGDSALYLCASSPRTGGRWETQYFGPGTRLLVL.

V is TRBV4-2 and J is TRBJ1-6; 7 bases align to TRBD1. Per germline, CDR1 LGHNA and CDR2 YNFKEQ. J was trimmed by 7 bases and V by 2 bases; bases with no gene match: 8. This CDR3 has 16 amino acids. The CDR3 DNA reads TGTGCCAGCAGCCAACTCCGACAGGGATTAAATTCACCCCTCCACTTT. Its protein is CASSQLRQGLNSPLHF.

The V gene is TRBV27, the J gene TRBJ2-1, with a tentative D call TRBD1 (5 bases). Germline assignment: CDR1 MNHEY and CDR2 SMNVEV (reference sequence). The V end lost 1 base, the J end lost 9 bases, and 19 bases lay between the germline ends. CDR3 size: 16 residues. CDR3 nucleotides: TGTGCCAGCAGTTTATTAGGGGCTACAGTGGGCGGTGAGCAGTTCTTC. Protein: CASSLLGATVGGEQFF.

V and J are TRBV3-1 (or the pseudogene TRBV3-2) and TRBJ1-2; D might be TRBD1 (6 bases). The CDR3 is made up of 13 amino acids. Germline V gene data show CDR1 as LGHDT and CDR2 as YNNKEL (reference sequence). With 4 bases removed from V and 7 bases from J, the gap between germline ends came to 13 bases. CDR3 coding DNA: TGTGCCAGCAGCCCTCTGGGGGCCTTTGGCTACACCTTC. Amino acids: CASSPLGAFGYTF.

The rearrangement joins TRBV6-5 to TRBJ2-7, with a possible D match to TRBD1 (6 bases). Germline CDR1 is MNHEY and CDR2 is SVGAGI. Trimming took off 6 bases at V and 4 bases at J, with 10 bases between the two ends. This CDR3 comprises 12 residues. For the CDR3, the DNA is TGTGCCAGCAGCCCCAGGGGATACGAGCAGTACTTC. As protein: CASSPRGYEQYF.

The CDR3 loop reads CASSDLVQGVEAFF. CDR3 sequence (DNA): TGTGCCAGCAGTGATTTAGTACAGGGGGTTGAAGCTTTCTTT. V and J are TRBV2 and TRBJ1-1; 8 bases agree with TRBD1. CDR1 is SNHLY, CDR2 FYNNEI, per germline. The CDR3 is 14 amino acids. V was pared by 3 bases and J by 7 bases, with 7 bases of the junction left unmatched. Full variable domain (missing parts from reference TRBV2 and TRBJ1-1): EPEVTQTPSHQVTQMGQEVILRCVPISNHLYFYWYRQILGQKVEFLVSFYNNEISEKSEIFDDQFSVERPDGSNFTLKIRSTKLEDSAMYFCASSDLVQGVEAFFGQGTRLTVV.

The rearrangement uses TRBV6-5 and TRBJ2-5; 10 bases agree with TRBD2. With V trimmed by 2 bases and J by 5 bases, 2 bases remained unmatched. The CDR3 has 14 amino acids. Per germline, CDR1 MNHEY and CDR2 SVGAGI. CDR3 amino acids: CASSYSGRGETQYF. CDR3 nucleotides: TGTGCCAGCAGTTACAGCGGGAGGGGTGAGACCCAGTACTTC.

The rearrangement joins TRBV6-5 to TRBJ1-4, with a possible D match to TRBD1 (6 bases). Trimming shortened V by 5 bases and J by 7 bases, and 14 bases separated the two germline ends. The CDR3 runs to 14 residues. The V gene's germline CDR1 is MNHEY and CDR2 SVGAGI. CDR3 bases: TGTGCCAGCAGTAACGCGACAGGTGGTGAAAAACTGTTTTTT. Translation: CASSNATGGEKLFF.

The chain couples TRBV19 to TRBJ2-1; 10 bases match TRBD1. This CDR3 is 15 amino acids long. The ends lost 0 bases at V and 5 bases at J; junction bases unmatched: 1. CDR1 is LNHDA, CDR2 SQIVND, per germline (reference sequence). CDR3 sequence (DNA): TGTGCCAGTAGTATAGAAGGGACAGGGGACAATGAGCAGTTCTTC. Amino acid sequence: CASSIEGTGDNEQFF.

This chain connects TRBV5-4 to TRBJ1-2, with a tentative D call TRBD1 (5 bases). There are 14 residues in the CDR3. From germline, CDR1 is SGHNT and CDR2 YYREEE (reference sequence). Trimming shortened V by 2 bases and J by 8 bases, and 16 bases separated the two germline ends. The CDR3 protein is CASSLEAGRKGYTF. The CDR3 nucleotides read TGTGCCAGCAGCTTAGAGGCGGGGCGTAAAGGCTACACCTTC.

V gene TRBV15 combines with J gene TRBJ2-3; TRBD1 agrees at 10 bases. CDR3 size: 15 residues. In germline, CDR1 is LNHNV, CDR2 YYDKDF (reference sequence). The ends lost 1 base at V and 2 bases at J; junction bases unmatched: 0. The CDR3, as DNA: TGTGCCACCAGCAGAGGACAGGGGGCCACAGATACGCAGTATTTT. Encoded protein: CATSRGQGATDTQYF.

The V and J genes are TRBV11-2 and TRBJ2-4; 7 bases line up with TRBD2. This CDR3 region has 16 residues. With V trimmed by 5 bases and J by 4 bases, 11 bases remained unmatched. Germline lookup yields CDR1 SGHAT and CDR2 FQNNGV. The CDR3 nucleotides read TGTGCCAGCAGCCTCGCGGGGGACGGGAGAAAAAACATTCAGTACTTC. Translation gives CASSLAGDGRKNIQYF.